This T cell receptor beta chain was recorded in a study of post-analysis software for immune sequencing data. Study-level findings and limits: Multiple sclerosis was associated with a significant reduction in normalized Chao1 diversity relative to controls. Comparison of patients with controls showed five TRBV segments more frequent in patients, TRBV5-6, TRBV5-1 and TRBV20-1 among them. Same-batch preparations were strongly co-clustered by F measure.

Trimming shortened V by 6 bases and J by 5 bases, and 10 bases separated the two germline ends. CDR1 and CDR2 from the germline V gene are WSHSY and SAAADI. CDR3 length equals 12 residues. The sample holds many counts of this clonotype. The target antigen is unknown. cDNA libraries for TCR beta contained unique molecular identifiers. Roughly 0.5 million cDNA molecules were obtained from around 0.96 to 9.9 million T cells. TCRdb reprocessed the PCR reads via MiXCR and lists one record per CDR3 protein. The sample comprises hundreds of thousands of distinct CDR3 sequences, 30% of which are singletons, and around 0.56% rests with the top ten.

Sequences were obtained from blood. The rearrangement joins TRBV10-2 to TRBJ2-5; perhaps TRBD2 as D (5 bases). This receptor was obtained from a girl under 18 with multiple sclerosis. The CDR3 region is CASRAGSETQYF. CDR3 coding DNA: TGCGCCAGCAGGGCGGGTTCGGAGACCCAGTACTTC.